This T cell receptor (beta chain) is from a study of cytomegalovirus exposure and HLA in healthy donors. A note on this clone: No antigen is known for it.

PCR involved 60 Vbeta and 13 Jbeta primers. TCRdb's table, derived via immunoSEQ multiplex PCR, lists solely in-frame clones and lacks some. The sample yields some 75,000 clones, of which the top ten take up about 5%. This CDR3 is 13 amino acids long. Germline V lookup: CDR1 MDHEN, CDR2 SYDVKM. Trimming at V came to 7 bases and at J to 4 bases, leaving 6 bases not matched to a gene. Whole-study findings and limits: A few CMV-associated chains proved CMV antigen-specific in vitro.

The material sequenced was PBMCs. The chain employs TRBV28 and TRBJ1-2, with TRBD1 matching 7 bases. The TCR originated in a man aged 35 to 55 in good health and CMV-seronegative. The chain's CDR3 is CASNKQGGYGYTF. As DNA, the CDR3 is TGTGCCAGCAATAAGCAGGGGGGCTATGGCTACACCTTC.